This T cell receptor (beta chain) is drawn from a study of CD8+ T cells in alopecia areata. Whole-study results and caveats: Compared with normal scalp, lesional scalp had higher clonality and more expanded CD8+ clones. Clarity of TCR sharing across patients fell short of that in mice, possibly HLA-related.

This clone was detected a few times. What it binds is unknown. The CDR3 is 14 residues long. In germline, CDR1 is MNHEY, CDR2 SMNVEV (reference sequence). The trim removed 3 bases at V and 7 bases at J, leaving 4 bases unmatched. Extracted RNA was reverse transcribed into cDNA, the sequencing template. The method was immunoSEQ multiplex PCR; TCRdb's version includes in-frame clones alone and lacks a portion of them. The table lists fewer than 90,000 clones, 51% of them singletons. Collected material from alopecia areata patients comprised lesional scalp punch biopsies and peripheral blood. Using a FACSAria, the CD4+ and CD8+ T cells were sorted from the PBMCs.

The source material was NKG2D-high CD8+ T cells sorted from blood. The source of this sequence is a human donor with alopecia areata. The chain carries TRBV27 and TRBJ2-1, with 9 bases that match TRBD2. The DNA for the CDR3 is TGTGCCAGCAGTTTTCGCGGGGGGGCGAATGAGCAGTTCTTC. It specifies CASSFRGGANEQFF.